This TCR beta chain stems from a study of blood T cell repertoires in COVID-19. The CDR3 spans 16 residues. Trimming cost V 4 bases and J 2 bases; bases outside gene matches: 5. The germline gives CDR1 SEHNR, CDR2 FQNEAQ (reference sequence). This table comes from immunoSEQ multiplex PCR, and its TCRdb copy is limited to in-frame clones, with some not included. Found here are over 130,000 clones, approximately 89% of them singletons; the top ten hold roughly 10%. The sequencing sample was made of peripheral blood. This TCR came from a man in his fifties or sixties with active or convalescent COVID-19. This chain connects TRBV7-9 to TRBJ2-1; 10 bases match TRBD2. CDR3 bases: TGTGCCAGCAGCTCTCTAGCGGGAGAGGCCTACAATGAGCAGTTCTTC. Translated: CASSSLAGEAYNEQFF.